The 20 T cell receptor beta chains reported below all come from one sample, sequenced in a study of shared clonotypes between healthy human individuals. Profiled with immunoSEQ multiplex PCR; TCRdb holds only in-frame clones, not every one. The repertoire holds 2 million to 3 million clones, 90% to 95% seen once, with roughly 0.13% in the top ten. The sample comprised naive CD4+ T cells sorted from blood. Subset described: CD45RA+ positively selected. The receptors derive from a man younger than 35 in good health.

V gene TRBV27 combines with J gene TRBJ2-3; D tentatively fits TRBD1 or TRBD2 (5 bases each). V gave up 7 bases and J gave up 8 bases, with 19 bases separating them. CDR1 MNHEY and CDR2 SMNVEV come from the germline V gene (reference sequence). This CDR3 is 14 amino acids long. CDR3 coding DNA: TGTGCCAGCAACCCGGGACCCTCAGCGGCTACGCAGTATTTT. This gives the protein CASNPGPSAATQYF.

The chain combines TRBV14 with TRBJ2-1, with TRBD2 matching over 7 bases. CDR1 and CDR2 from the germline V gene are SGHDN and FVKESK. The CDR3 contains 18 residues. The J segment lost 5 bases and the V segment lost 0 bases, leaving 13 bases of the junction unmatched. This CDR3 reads CASSQEPGASAGDNEQFF. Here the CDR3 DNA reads TGTGCCAGCAGCCAAGAGCCCGGGGCGAGCGCGGGAGACAATGAGCAGTTCTTC. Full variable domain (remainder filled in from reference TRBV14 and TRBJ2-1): EAGVTQFPSHSVIEKGQTVTLRCDPISGHDNLYWYRRVMGKEIKFLLHFVKESKQDESGMPNNRFLAERTGGTYSTLKVQPAELEDSGVYFCASSQEPGASAGDNEQFFGPGTRLTVL.

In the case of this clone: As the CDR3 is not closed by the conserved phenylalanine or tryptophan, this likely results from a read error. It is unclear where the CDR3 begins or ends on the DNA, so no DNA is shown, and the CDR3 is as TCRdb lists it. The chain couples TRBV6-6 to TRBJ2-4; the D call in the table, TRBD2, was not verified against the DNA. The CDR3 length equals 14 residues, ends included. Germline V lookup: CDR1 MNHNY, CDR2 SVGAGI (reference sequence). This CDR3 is CASSYAGLAGGPYI.

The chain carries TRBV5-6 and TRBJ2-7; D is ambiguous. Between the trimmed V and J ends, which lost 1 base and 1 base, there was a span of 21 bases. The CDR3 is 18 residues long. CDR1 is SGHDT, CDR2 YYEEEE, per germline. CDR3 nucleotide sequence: TGTGCCAGCAGCTTGCCACGGCCTGACTTAGCCCCTTCCTACGAGCAGTACTTC. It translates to CASSLPRPDLAPSYEQYF.

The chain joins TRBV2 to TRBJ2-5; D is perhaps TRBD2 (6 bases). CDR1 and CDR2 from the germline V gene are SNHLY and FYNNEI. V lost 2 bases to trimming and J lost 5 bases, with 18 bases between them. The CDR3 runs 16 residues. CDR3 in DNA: TGTGCCAGCAGTGAATTGGGTGTGAGGGGAGGCGAGACCCAGTACTTC. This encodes CASSELGVRGGETQYF.

CDR3 nucleotide sequence: TGTGCCAGCAGCCAATCGGGACTAGCGGGGGCCCTCAACACCGGGGAGCTGTTTTTT. Translation: CASSQSGLAGALNTGELFF. The V and J genes are TRBV4-2 and TRBJ1-3; 14 bases agree with TRBD2. The DNA end lines up better with TRBJ2-2; the J call may be wrong. Germline V gene lookup returns CDR1 LGHNA and CDR2 YNFKEQ. The CDR3 spans 19 residues.

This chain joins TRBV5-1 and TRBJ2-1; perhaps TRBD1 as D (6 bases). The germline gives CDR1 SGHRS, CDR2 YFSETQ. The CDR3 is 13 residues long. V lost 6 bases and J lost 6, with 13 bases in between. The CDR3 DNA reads TGCGCCAGCACCCACAGGGCCTCCAATGAGCAGTTCTTC. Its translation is CASTHRASNEQFF.

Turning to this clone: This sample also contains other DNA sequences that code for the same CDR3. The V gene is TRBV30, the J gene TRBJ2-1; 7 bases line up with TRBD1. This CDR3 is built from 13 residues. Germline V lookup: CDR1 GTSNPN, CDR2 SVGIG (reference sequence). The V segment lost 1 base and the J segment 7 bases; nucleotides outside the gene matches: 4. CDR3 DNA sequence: TGTGCCTGGAGTGATGGGACAGTAAATGAGCAGTTCTTC. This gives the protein CAWSDGTVNEQFF.

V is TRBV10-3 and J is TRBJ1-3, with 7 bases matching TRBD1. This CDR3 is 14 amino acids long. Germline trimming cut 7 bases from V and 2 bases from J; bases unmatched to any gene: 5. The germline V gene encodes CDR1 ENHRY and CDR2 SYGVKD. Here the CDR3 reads CAIKQTGTGNTIYF. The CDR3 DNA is TGTGCCATCAAACAGACAGGGACTGGAAACACCATATATTTT.

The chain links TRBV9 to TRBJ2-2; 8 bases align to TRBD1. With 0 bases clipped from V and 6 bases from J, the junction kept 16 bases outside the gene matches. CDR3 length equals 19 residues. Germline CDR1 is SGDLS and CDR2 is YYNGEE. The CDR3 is CASSVALPQGALSAGELFF. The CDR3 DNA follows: TGTGCCAGCAGCGTAGCTCTGCCCCAGGGGGCTCTTTCGGCCGGGGAGCTGTTTTTT.

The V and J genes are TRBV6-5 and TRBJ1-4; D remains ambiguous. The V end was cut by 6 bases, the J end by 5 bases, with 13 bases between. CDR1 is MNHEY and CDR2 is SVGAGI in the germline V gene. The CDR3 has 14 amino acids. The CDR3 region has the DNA TGTGCCAGCAGGGTTCGCTCGGGAAATGAAAAACTGTTTTTT. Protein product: CASRVRSGNEKLFF.

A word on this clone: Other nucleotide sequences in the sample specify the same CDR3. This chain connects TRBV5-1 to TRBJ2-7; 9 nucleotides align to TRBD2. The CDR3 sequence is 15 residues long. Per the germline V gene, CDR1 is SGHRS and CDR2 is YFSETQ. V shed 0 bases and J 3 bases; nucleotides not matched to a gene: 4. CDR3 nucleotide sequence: TGCGCCAGCAGCTTGGGAGGGACTAGCAACTACGAGCAGTACTTC. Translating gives CASSLGGTSNYEQYF.

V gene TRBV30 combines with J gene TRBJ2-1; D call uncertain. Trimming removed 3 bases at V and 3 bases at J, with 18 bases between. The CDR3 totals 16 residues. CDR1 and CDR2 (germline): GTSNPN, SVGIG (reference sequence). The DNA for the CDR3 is TGTGCCTGGAGCCAGCCTGGCTCGTGGAGCTACAATGAGCAGTTCTTC. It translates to CAWSQPGSWSYNEQFF.

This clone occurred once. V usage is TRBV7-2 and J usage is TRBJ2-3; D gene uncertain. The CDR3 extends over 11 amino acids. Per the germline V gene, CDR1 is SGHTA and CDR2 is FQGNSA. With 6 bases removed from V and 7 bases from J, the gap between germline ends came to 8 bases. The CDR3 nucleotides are TGTGCCAGCAGTTATCTGAATACGCAGTATTTT. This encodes CASSYLNTQYF.

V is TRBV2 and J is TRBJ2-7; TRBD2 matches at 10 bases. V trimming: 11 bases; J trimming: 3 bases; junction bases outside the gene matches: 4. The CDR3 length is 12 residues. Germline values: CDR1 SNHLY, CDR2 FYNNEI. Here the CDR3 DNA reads TGTGCCGGTCAGCGGGAGGGCTACGAGCAGTACTTC. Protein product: CAGQREGYEQYF.

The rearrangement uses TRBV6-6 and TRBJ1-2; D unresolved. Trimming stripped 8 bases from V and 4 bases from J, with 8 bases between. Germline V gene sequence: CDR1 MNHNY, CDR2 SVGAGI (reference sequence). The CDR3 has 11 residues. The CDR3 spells CASEGGYGYTF. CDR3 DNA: TGTGCCAGCGAGGGCGGCTATGGCTACACCTTC.

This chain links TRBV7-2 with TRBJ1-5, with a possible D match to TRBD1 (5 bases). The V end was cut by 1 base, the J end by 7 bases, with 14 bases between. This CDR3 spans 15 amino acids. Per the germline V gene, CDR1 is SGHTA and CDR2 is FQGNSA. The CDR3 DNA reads TGTGCCAGCAGCTTAGGCAGGGTGGAGGGACAGCCCCAGCATTTT. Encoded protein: CASSLGRVEGQPQHF.

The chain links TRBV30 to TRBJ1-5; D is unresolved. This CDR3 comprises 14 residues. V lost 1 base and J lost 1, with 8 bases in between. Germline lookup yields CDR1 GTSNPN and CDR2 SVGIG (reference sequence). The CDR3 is CAWSGPTSNQPQHF. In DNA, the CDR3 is TGTGCCTGGAGTGGGCCGACAAGCAATCAGCCCCAGCATTTT.

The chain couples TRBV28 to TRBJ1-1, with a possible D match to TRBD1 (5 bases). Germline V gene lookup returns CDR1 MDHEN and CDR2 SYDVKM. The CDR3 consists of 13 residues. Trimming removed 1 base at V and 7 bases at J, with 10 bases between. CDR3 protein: CASSLLGRGEAFF. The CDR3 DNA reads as TGTGCCAGCAGTTTATTGGGACGGGGTGAAGCTTTCTTT.

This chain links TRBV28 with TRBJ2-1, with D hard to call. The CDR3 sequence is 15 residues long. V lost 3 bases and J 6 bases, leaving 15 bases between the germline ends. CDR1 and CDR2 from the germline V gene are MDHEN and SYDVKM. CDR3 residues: CASSFGEARGNEQFF. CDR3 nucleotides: TGTGCCAGCAGTTTCGGCGAAGCTCGTGGCAATGAGCAGTTCTTC.